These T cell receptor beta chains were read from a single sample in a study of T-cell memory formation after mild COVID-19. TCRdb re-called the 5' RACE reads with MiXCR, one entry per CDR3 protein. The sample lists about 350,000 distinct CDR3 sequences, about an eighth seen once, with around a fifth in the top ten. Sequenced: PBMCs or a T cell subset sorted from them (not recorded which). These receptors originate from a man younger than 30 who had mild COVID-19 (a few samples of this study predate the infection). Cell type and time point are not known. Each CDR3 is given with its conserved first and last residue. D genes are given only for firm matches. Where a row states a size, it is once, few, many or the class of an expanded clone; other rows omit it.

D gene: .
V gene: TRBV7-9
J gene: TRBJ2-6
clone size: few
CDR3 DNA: TGTGCCAGCAGCACCAGGGCTTACGGGGCCAACGTCCTGACTTTC
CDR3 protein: CASSTRAYGANVLTF

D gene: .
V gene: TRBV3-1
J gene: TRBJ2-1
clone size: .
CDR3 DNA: TGTGCCAGCAGCCAAGGAAGGACCGGAGAGCAGTTCTTC
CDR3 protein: CASSQGRTGEQFF

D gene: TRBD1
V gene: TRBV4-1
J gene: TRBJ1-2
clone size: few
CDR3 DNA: TGCGCCAGCAGCCAAGGGGACAGGGTTTCGAGGTATGGCTACACCTTC
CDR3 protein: CASSQGDRVSRYGYTF

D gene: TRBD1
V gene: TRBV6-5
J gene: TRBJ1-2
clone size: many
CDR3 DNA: TGTGCCAGCAGCTACAGGGGTAGCGGCTATGGCTACACCTTC
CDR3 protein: CASSYRGSGYGYTF

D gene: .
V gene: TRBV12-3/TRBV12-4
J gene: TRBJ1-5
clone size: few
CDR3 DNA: TGTGCCAGCAGGTGGGAGGGAGGGACCCCTTCCTATCAGCCCCAGCATTTT
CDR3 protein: CASRWEGGTPSYQPQHF

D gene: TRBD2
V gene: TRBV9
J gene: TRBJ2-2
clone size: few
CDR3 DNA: TGTGCCAGCAGCGTAGTGCTAGCGGCTAACACCGGGGAGCTGTTTTTT
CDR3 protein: CASSVVLAANTGELFF

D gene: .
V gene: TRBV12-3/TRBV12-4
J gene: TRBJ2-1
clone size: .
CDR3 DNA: TGTGCCAGCAGCAAAAGGGGCGGGCGGGGAAATGAGCAGTTCTTC
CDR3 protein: CASSKRGGRGNEQFF

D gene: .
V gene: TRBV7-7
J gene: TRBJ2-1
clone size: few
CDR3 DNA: TGTGCCAGCAGCGAGGACTTGGGTGAGCAGTTCTTC
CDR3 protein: CASSEDLGEQFF

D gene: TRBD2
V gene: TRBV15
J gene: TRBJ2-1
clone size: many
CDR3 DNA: TGTGCCACCAGCAGACAGAGCGGGGGGGTCAATGAGCAGTTCTTC
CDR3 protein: CATSRQSGGVNEQFF

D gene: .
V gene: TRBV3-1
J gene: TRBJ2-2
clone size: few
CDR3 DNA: TGTGCCAGCAGTCGACAGTACGGGGCCCACTGGGCCGGGGAGCTGTTTTTT
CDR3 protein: CASSRQYGAHWAGELFF

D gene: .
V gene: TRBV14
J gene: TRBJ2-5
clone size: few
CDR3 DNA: TGTGCCAGCAGCCGGGCCCTAGGGGGGACCCAGTACTTC
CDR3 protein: CASSRALGGTQYF

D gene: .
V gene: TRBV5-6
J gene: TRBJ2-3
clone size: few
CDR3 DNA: TGTGCCAGCAGCTTGGGCCCACCCGGCGGCGCAGATACGCAGTATTTT
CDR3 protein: CASSLGPPGGADTQYF

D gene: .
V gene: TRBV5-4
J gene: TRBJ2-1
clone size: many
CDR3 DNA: TGTGCCAGCAGCTTCGGCCCAGGGGTCAATGAGCAGTTCTTC
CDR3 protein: CASSFGPGVNEQFF

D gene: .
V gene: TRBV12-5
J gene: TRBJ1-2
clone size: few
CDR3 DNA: TGTGCTAGTGGTTTGGTATTAGGGGGGGCGTCAGCTAACTATGGCTACACCTTC
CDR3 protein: CASGLVLGGASANYGYTF

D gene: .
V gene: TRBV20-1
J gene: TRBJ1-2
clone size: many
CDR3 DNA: TGCAGTGCTAGTCCTGGTACATCTAAGGACTATGGCTACACCTTC
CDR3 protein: CSASPGTSKDYGYTF

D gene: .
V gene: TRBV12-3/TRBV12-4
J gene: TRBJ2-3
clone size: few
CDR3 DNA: TGTGCCAGCAGTTTAATGTCCTACTCCGGGGCAGATACGCAGTATTTT
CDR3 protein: CASSLMSYSGADTQYF

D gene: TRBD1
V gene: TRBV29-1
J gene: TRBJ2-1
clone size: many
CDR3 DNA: TGCAGCGTTTCAGGGGGCTGGGGTGAGCAGTTCTTC
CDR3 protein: CSVSGGWGEQFF

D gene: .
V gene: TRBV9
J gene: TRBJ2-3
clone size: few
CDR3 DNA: TGTGCCAGCAGCGTGAGGGGGGGATACACAGATACGCAGTATTTT
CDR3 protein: CASSVRGGYTDTQYF

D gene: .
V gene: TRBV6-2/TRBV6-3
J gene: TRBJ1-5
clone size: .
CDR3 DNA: TGTGCCAGCACGGGTAAGCCCCAGCATTTT
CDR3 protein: CASTGKPQHF

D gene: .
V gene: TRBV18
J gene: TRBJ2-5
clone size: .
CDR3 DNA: TGTGCCAGCTCACCCTCGAGGGGGGACCAAGAGACCCAGTACTTC
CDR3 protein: CASSPSRGDQETQYF

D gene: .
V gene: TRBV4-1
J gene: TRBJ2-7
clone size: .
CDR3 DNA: TGCGCCAGCAGCCAAATACAGGCTACCTACGAGCAGTACTTC
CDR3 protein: CASSQIQATYEQYF

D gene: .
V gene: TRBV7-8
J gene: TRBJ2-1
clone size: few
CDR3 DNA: TGTGCCAGCAGCTTGATCCGGGGCCGCTACAATGAGCAGTTCTTC
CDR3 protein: CASSLIRGRYNEQFF

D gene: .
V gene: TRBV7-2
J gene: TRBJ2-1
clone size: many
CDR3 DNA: TGTGCCAGCACCGAAGGTGGAGGGCCCGTGTACAATGAGCAGTTCTTC
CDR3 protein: CASTEGGGPVYNEQFF

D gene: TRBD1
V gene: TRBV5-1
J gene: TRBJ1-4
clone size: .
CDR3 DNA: TGCGCCAGCAGTACCGACAGGGGAGGTGAAAAACTGTTTTTT
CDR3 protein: CASSTDRGGEKLFF

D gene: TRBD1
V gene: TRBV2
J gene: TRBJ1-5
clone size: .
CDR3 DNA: TGTGCCAGCAGAGAACAGGGGGCAGGGTGGGGCAATCAGCCCCAGCATTTT
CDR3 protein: CASREQGAGWGNQPQHF

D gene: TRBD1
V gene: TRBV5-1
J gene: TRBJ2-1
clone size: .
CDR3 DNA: TGCGCCAGCAGCTATACAGGGGGCCTCGTGGGAAATGAGCAGTTCTTC
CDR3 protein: CASSYTGGLVGNEQFF

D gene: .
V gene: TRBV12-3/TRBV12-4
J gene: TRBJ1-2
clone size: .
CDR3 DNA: TGTGCCAGCAGACCTACCACGCTATCGGGCTACACCTTC
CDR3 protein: CASRPTTLSGYTF

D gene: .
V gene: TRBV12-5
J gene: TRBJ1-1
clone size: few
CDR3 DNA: TGTGCTAGTGGTTTGGCCGGGAACACTGAAGCTTTCTTT
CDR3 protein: CASGLAGNTEAFF

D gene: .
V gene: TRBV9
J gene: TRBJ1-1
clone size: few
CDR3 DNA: TGTGCCAGCACCCCTGGGGGTTGGGGTGAAGCTTTCTTT
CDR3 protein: CASTPGGWGEAFF

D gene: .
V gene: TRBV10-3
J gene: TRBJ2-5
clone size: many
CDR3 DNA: TGTGCCATCCAACCCCACATACAAGAGACCCAGTACTTC
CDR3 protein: CAIQPHIQETQYF

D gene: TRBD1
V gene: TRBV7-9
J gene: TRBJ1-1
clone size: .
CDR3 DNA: TGTGCCAGCAGCTTGACAGGGGACTTCGACACTGAAGCTTTCTTT
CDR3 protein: CASSLTGDFDTEAFF

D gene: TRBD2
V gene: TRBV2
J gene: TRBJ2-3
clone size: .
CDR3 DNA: TGTGCCAGCAGGCGAGCGGGGGACCTCACAGATACGCAGTATTTT
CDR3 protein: CASRRAGDLTDTQYF

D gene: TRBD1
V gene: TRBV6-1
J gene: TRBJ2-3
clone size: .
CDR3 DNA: TGTGCCAGCAGTACTCGGACAGGGGGAACAGATACGCAGTATTTT
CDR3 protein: CASSTRTGGTDTQYF

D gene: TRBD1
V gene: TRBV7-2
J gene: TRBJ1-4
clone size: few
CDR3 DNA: TGTGCCAGCAGCTTACCGACAGGGGATAATGAAAAACTGTTTTTT
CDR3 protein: CASSLPTGDNEKLFF

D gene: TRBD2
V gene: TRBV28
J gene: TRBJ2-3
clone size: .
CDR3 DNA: TGTGCCAGCAGTCCACCATCTAGCGGGGGAACAGATACGCAGTATTTT
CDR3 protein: CASSPPSSGGTDTQYF

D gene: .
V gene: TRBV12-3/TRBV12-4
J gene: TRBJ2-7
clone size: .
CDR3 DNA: TGTGCCAGCAGTTCGACAGACTACGAGCAGTACTTC
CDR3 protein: CASSSTDYEQYF